The 6 T cell receptor beta chains below come from one sample, sequenced in a study of CD8 T cells in ankylosing spondylitis. MiXCR was run by TCRdb on the 5' RACE reads, yielding one entry per CDR3 protein. The profile shows some 220,000 distinct CDR3 sequences, roughly a tenth of them singletons. Sample: blood, either unsorted or a sorted T cell fraction (not recorded which). The receptors stem from a male donor with ankylosing spondylitis or in good health (not recorded which).

This clonotype was seen repeatedly, ten times or more. The genes are TRBV20-1 and TRBJ2-7, with D perhaps given as TRBD1 or TRBD2 (6 bases each). Between the trimmed V and J ends, which lost 3 bases and 5 bases, there was a span of 14 bases. The germline V gene has CDR1 DFQATT and CDR2 SNEGSKA (reference sequence). The CDR3 is made up of 13 amino acids. CDR3 residues: CSARGGLPNEQYF. The CDR3 DNA reads as TGCAGTGCTAGGGGGGGCCTTCCGAACGAGCAGTACTTC.

This clonotype has a single count. CDR3 region: CASRLVRDRQNTEAFF. In DNA, the CDR3 is TGTGCCAGCAGGCTCGTCAGGGACAGACAGAACACTGAAGCTTTCTTT. The rearrangement links TRBV7-2 to TRBJ1-1, with 7 bases fitting TRBD1. Germline V gene sequence: CDR1 SGHTA, CDR2 FQGNSA. The CDR3 contains 16 residues. The V gene end was trimmed by 6 bases and the J gene end by 1 base; junction bases not matched to a gene: 11. The entire variable domain, with the rest obtained from reference TRBV7-2 and TRBJ1-1, is as follows: GAGVSQSPSNKVTEKGKDVELRCDPISGHTALYWYRQSLGQGLEFLIYFQGNSAPDKSGLPSDRFSAERTGGSVSTLTIQRTQQEDSAVYLCASRLVRDRQNTEAFFGQGTRLTVV.

This clonotype appeared many times. At one end the junction does not follow the germline gene, possibly because of a read error. The gene calls are TRBV5-1 and TRBJ1-4; 7 nucleotides agree with TRBD1. This CDR3 has 11 amino acids. Germline CDR1 SGHRS, CDR2 YFSETQ. CDR3 in amino acids: CASRGSGQPFF. The CDR3 bases are TGCGCCAGCAGAGGATCGGGACAGCCCTTCTTT.

The table lists this clonotype with many counts. The rearrangement uses TRBV11-2 and TRBJ2-5; 14 positions match TRBD2. The CDR3 extends over 16 amino acids. J gave up 5 bases and V 4 bases, and 6 bases lay outside the gene matches. Per the germline V gene, CDR1 is SGHAT and CDR2 is FQNNGV. In nucleotides, the CDR3 is TGTGCCAGCAGCTCCGGGACTAGCGGGAGAAGTGAGACCCAGTACTTC. This gives the protein CASSSGTSGRSETQYF. Supplemented by reference TRBV11-2 and TRBJ2-5, the full variable domain reads EAGVAQSPRYKIIEKRQSVAFWCNPISGHATLYWYQQILGQGPKLLIQFQNNGVVDDSQLPKDRFSAERLKGVDSTLKIQPAKLEDSAVYLCASSSGTSGRSETQYFGPGTRLLVL.

The J gene is TRBJ2-2, the V gene TRBV7-9; 8 bases match TRBD1. CDR1 and CDR2 from the germline V gene are SEHNR and FQNEAQ (reference sequence). The CDR3 extends over 15 amino acids. Trimming removed 2 bases from V and 3 bases from J; junction bases left unmatched: 2. The CDR3 DNA is TGTGCCAGCAGCTTACAGGGGGCAGACACCGGGGAGCTGTTTTTT. Protein: CASSLQGADTGELFF. Looking up the rest from reference TRBV7-9 and TRBJ2-2 gives the full variable domain: DTGVSQNPRHKITKRGQNVTFRCDPISEHNRLYWYRQTLGQGPEFLTYFQNEAQLEKSRLLSDRFSAERPKGSFSTLEIQRTEQGDSAMYLCASSLQGADTGELFFGEGSRLTVL.

This clonotype was observed at least ten times. The V call is TRBV25-1, the J call TRBJ2-3; 7 bases fit TRBD1. CDR3 size: 12 residues. Germline V gene lookup returns CDR1 MGHDK and CDR2 SYGVNS. V was pared by 6 bases and J by 10 bases, with 7 bases of the junction left unmatched. The CDR3 here is CASRGGGGAQYF. The CDR3 DNA is TGTGCCAGCAGAGGGGGCGGTGGGGCGCAGTATTTT.